The next 15 T cell receptor beta chains were all read from a single sample in a study of cytomegalovirus exposure and HLA in healthy donors. The PCR ran on 60 Vbeta and 13 Jbeta primers. The repertoire was sequenced with immunoSEQ multiplex PCR; TCRdb's copy has only in-frame clones and lacks some. The repertoire table contains roughly 84,000 clones. Sample: PBMCs. These receptors were taken from a man aged 50-60 years in good health and CMV-seronegative.

V usage is TRBV4-2 and J usage is TRBJ1-3; D is undetermined. V was pared by 4 bases and J by 0 bases, with 13 bases between. Germline CDR1 LGHNA, CDR2 YNFKEQ. This CDR3 spans 16 amino acids. The CDR3 DNA follows: TGTGCCAGCAGCCCACCATCCGGGTCCTCTGGAAACACCATATATTTT. Translated, it gives CASSPPSGSSGNTIYF.

The chain employs TRBV18 and TRBJ2-5; maybe TRBD1 (5 bases). The better agreement between TRBJ2-7 and the DNA end casts doubt on the J call. Germline V CDR1 and CDR2: KGHSH, LQKENI. This CDR3 has 13 amino acids. The CDR3, as DNA: TGTGCCAGCAGGGATAAGGGGTTCTACGAGCAGTACTTC. Its protein is CASRDKGFYEQYF.

V is TRBV29-1 and J is TRBJ2-7; D is perhaps TRBD1 (6 bases). The CDR3 sequence is 13 residues long. V gave up 4 bases and J gave up 2 bases, with 12 bases separating them. Germline CDR1 and CDR2: SQVTM and ANQGSEA. CDR3 loop: CSVVGQGPYEQYF. The CDR3 bases are TGCAGCGTTGTTGGGCAGGGGCCCTACGAGCAGTACTTC.

CDR3 loop: CASSPGGQQNEKLFF. CDR3 nucleotides: TGTGCCAGCAGCCCTGGGGGACAGCAAAATGAAAAACTGTTTTTT. The chain carries TRBV7-6 and TRBJ1-4, with 7 bases fitting TRBD1. The CDR3 extends over 15 amino acids. CDR1 is SGHVS, CDR2 FNYEAQ, per germline. V lost 5 bases to trimming and J lost 5 bases; unmatched junction nucleotides: 8.

This rearrangement joins TRBV5-1 to TRBJ2-7; no clear D gene. Per germline, CDR1 SGHRS and CDR2 YFSETQ. The CDR3 runs to 12 residues. Trimming left V 4 bases short and J 4 bases short, with 9 bases between. CDR3 DNA sequence: TGCGCCAGCAGCCCCCAGGCTTACGAGCAGTACTTC. This sequence encodes CASSPQAYEQYF.

The V call is TRBV6-6, the J call TRBJ2-7; D uncertain. Germline CDR1 reads MNHNY; CDR2 reads SVGAGI (reference sequence). CDR3 size: 15 residues. Trimming removed 4 bases from V and 2 bases from J, with 15 bases in between. The CDR3 loop reads CASSSPTSRTYEQYF. In DNA, the CDR3 is TGTGCCAGCAGTTCCCCGACAAGCCGAACCTACGAGCAGTACTTC.

The chain employs TRBV19 and TRBJ2-5; TRBD1 is a possible D gene (5 bases). There are 16 residues in the CDR3. V was clipped by 5 bases and J by 5 bases, with 21 bases between them. Germline CDR1 reads LNHDA; CDR2 reads SQIVND (reference sequence). In nucleotides, the CDR3 is TGTGCCAGTAGTGGAAGACATCAGGGTACATGGGAGACCCAGTACTTC. It yields the protein CASSGRHQGTWETQYF. Full variable domain (missing parts from reference TRBV19 and TRBJ2-5): DGGITQSPKYLFRKEGQNVTLSCEQNLNHDAMYWYRQDPGQGLRLIYYSQIVNDFQKGDIAEGYSVSREKKESFPLTVTSAQKNPTAFYLCASSGRHQGTWETQYFGPGTRLLVL.

In the case of this clone: Other DNA sequences in the sample encode the same CDR3. The chain couples TRBV7-2 to TRBJ2-7; 7 nucleotides align to TRBD1. Germline V gene lookup returns CDR1 SGHTA and CDR2 FQGNSA. This CDR3 contains 15 residues. The V and J ends lost 1 base and 4 bases, in that order; junction bases with no gene match: 7. The CDR3 DNA follows: TGTGCCAGCAGCTTAGGACAGGGACGATTGTACGAGCAGTACTTC. Translating it yields CASSLGQGRLYEQYF. The full variable domain, with the rest looked up from reference TRBV7-2 and TRBJ2-7, is GAGVSQSPSNKVTEKGKDVELRCDPISGHTALYWYRQSLGQGLEFLIYFQGNSAPDKSGLPSDRFSAERTGGSVSTLTIQRTQQEDSAVYLCASSLGQGRLYEQYFGPGTRLTVT.

The chain carries TRBV6-5 and TRBJ2-1, with 7 positions matching TRBD2. V lost 2 bases, J lost 12 bases, and 10 bases stayed unmatched. The CDR3 has 14 amino acids. Germline loops: CDR1 MNHEY, CDR2 SVGAGI. CDR3 amino acids: CASSYPGLREGQFF. The CDR3 coding sequence is TGTGCCAGCAGTTACCCGGGACTAAGGGAAGGGCAGTTCTTC.

This rearrangement joins TRBV19 to TRBJ2-1; 7 nucleotides align to TRBD1. This CDR3 spans 13 amino acids. Germline V gene sequence: CDR1 LNHDA, CDR2 SQIVND (reference sequence). V was clipped by 6 bases and J by 4 bases; unmatched bases: 3. CDR3 protein: CASSMGQYNEQFF. The CDR3 DNA sequence: TGTGCCAGTAGCATGGGACAGTACAATGAGCAGTTCTTC.

Comments on this clone: A junction boundary mismatches the germline segment, possibly from a read error. This same CDR3 is encoded by further DNA sequences in the sample. The J gene is TRBJ1-5, the V gene TRBV4-2; D is possibly TRBD1 (5 bases). Germline V gives CDR1 LGHNA, CDR2 YNFKEQ. The CDR3 runs to 18 residues. CDR3: CASSQPPGGSSNNQPQHF. CDR3 DNA: TGTGCCAGCAGCCAACCACCTGGGGGGTCCTCAAACAATCAACCCCAGCATTTT.

CDR3 coding DNA: TGTGCCAGCAGCCCCCCAGGGGGGAACACCGGGGAGCTGTTTTTT. Translated, it gives CASSPPGGNTGELFF. The J gene is TRBJ2-2, the V gene TRBV7-3; the match to TRBD1 covers 7 bases. The CDR3 is 15 residues long. J lost 1 base, V lost 5 bases, and 4 bases had no gene match. Germline V lookup: CDR1 SGHTA, CDR2 FQGTGA.

The chain links TRBV2 to TRBJ1-4; perhaps TRBD1 as D (6 bases). This CDR3 region has 17 residues. The germline V gene has CDR1 SNHLY and CDR2 FYNNEI. The germline V and J ends were trimmed by 6 bases and 3 bases, with 20 bases remaining between them. In DNA form, the CDR3 reads TGTGCCAGCAGCGAAACACGCGGGGGACACTCTAATGAAAAACTGTTTTTT. It is translated as CASSETRGGHSNEKLFF. The full variable domain, in which reference TRBV2 and TRBJ1-4 provide the parts outside the CDR3, is EPEVTQTPSHQVTQMGQEVILRCVPISNHLYFYWYRQILGQKVEFLVSFYNNEISEKSEIFDDQFSVERPDGSNFTLKIRSTKLEDSAMYFCASSETRGGHSNEKLFFGSGTQLSVL.

This chain joins TRBV5-1 and TRBJ2-5, with 7 positions matching TRBD2. V shed 3 bases and J 1 base; nucleotides not matched to a gene: 3. Per the germline V gene, CDR1 is SGHRS and CDR2 is YFSETQ. The CDR3 runs 14 residues. The chain's CDR3 is CASSWGGTQETQYF. Written as DNA, the CDR3 is TGCGCCAGCAGCTGGGGGGGGACCCAAGAGACCCAGTACTTC. The full variable domain, its missing parts supplied by reference TRBV5-1 and TRBJ2-5, is KAGVTQTPRYLIKTRGQQVTLSCSPISGHRSVSWYQQTPGQGLQFLFEYFSETQRNKGNFPGRFSGRQFSNSRSEMNVSTLELGDSALYLCASSWGGTQETQYFGPGTRLLVL.

The chain recombines TRBV11-2 with TRBJ1-2; TRBD1 matches at 8 bases. Germline-derived CDR1 and CDR2 are SGHAT and FQNNGV. With V trimmed by 4 bases and J by 7 bases, 20 bases remained unmatched. The CDR3 covers 18 residues. CDR3 in DNA: TGTGCCAGCAGCTCCCGAACACGGGACAGGCGACCTAGGGGTGGCTACACCTTC. This translates into CASSSRTRDRRPRGGYTF.